Sequencing of this T cell receptor beta chain was carried out in a study of T cell repertoires in cytomegalovirus infection. About the research overall: Selected CMV epitopes included recently identified HLA-C-restricted ones as well as well-studied HLA-B-restricted ones. Indicated by public TCR beta signatures were CMV infection and matching HLA type. Notes on the study in general: The ex vivo response showed dominance by HLA-C-restricted CMV-specific TCR beta clonotypes. Of the TCR beta families, the public ones yielded a cumulative frequency that identified carriers of CMV plus the relevant HLA.

TCRdb re-called the reads with MiXCR, one entry per CDR3 protein. The sample holds 830,000 or so distinct CDR3 sequences, around a third seen once. CDR3 length equals 15 residues. Germline V gene sequence: CDR1 MGHRA, CDR2 YSYEKL. Germline trimming cut 2 bases from V and 1 base from J; bases unmatched to any gene: 4. Points on this clonotype: Its antigen is not known.

The chain recombines TRBV4-1 with TRBJ1-1; 7 bases align to TRBD1. This clonotype was obtained from a human donor in good health (CMV status not recorded). Some clones in this sample may be carry-over from other donors' samples. This material consisted of cultured CD8+ T cells from PBMCs, taken from culture after CMV antigen stimulation. CDR3 residues: CASSQTGQANTEAFF. Written as DNA, the CDR3 is TGCGCCAGCAGCCAAACAGGACAGGCGAACACTGAAGCTTTCTTT.